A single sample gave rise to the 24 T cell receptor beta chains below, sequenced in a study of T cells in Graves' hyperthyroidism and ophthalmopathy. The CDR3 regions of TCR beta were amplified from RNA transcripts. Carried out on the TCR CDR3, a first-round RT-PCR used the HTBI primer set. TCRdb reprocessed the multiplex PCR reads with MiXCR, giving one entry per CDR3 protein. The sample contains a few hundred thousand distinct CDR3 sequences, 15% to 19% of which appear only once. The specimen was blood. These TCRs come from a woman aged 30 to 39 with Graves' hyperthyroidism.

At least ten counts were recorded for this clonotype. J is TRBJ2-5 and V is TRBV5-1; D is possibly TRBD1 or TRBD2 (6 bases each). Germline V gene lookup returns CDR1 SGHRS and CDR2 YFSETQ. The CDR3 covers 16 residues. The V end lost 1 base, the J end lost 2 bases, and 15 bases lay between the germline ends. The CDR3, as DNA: TGCGCCAGCAGCTTGAGGGGGTTGCGGGAACAAGAGACCCAGTACTTC. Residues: CASSLRGLREQETQYF.

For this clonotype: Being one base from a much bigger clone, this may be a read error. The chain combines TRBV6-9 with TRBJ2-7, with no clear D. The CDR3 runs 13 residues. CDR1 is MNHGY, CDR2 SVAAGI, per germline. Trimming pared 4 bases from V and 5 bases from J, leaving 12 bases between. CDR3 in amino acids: CASSLKLIHEQYF. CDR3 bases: TGTGCCAGCAGTTTAAAACTAATCCACGAGCAGTACTTC.

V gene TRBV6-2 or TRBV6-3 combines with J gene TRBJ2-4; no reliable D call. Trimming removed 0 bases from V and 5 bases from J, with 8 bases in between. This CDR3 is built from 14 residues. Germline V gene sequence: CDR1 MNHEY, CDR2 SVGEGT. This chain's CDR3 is CASSYSGAQNIQYF. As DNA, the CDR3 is TGTGCCAGCAGTTACTCAGGTGCCCAAAACATTCAGTACTTC.

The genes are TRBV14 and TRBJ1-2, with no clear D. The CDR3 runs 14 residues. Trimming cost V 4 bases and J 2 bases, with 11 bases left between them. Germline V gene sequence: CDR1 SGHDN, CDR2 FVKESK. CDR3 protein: CASSPYGPNYGYTF. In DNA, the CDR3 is TGTGCCAGCAGCCCCTACGGACCGAACTATGGCTACACCTTC.

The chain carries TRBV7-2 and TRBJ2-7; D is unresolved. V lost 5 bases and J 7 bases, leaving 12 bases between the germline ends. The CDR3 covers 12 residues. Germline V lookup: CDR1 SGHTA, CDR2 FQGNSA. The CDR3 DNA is TGTGCCAGCAGCGGAAACCCCACGGAGCAGTACTTC. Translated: CASSGNPTEQYF.

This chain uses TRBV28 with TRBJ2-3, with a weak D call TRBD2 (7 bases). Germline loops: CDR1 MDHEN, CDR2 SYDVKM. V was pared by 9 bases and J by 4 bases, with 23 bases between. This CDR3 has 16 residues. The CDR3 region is CASRGEAAGAADTQYF. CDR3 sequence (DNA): TGTGCCAGTCGGGGGGAGGCGGCGGGGGCGGCAGATACGCAGTATTTT.

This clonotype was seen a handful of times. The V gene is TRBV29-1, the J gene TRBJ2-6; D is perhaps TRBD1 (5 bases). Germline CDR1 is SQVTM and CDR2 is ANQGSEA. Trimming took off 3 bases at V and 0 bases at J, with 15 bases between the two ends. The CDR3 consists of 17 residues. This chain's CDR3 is CSVETVRPRSGANVLTF. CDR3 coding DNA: TGCAGCGTTGAGACAGTCCGCCCACGCTCTGGGGCCAACGTCCTGACTTTC.

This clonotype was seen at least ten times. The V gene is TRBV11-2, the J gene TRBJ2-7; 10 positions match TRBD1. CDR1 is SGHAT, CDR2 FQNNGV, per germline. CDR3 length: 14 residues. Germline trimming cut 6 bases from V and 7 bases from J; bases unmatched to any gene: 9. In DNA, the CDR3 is TGTGCCAGCAGATCGACAGGGGGCTTCTTAGAGCAGTACTTC. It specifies CASRSTGGFLEQYF.

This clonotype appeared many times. CDR3 DNA sequence: TGTGCCAGCAGTGAAGGGTTTTATCAGCCCCAGCATTTT. This sequence encodes CASSEGFYQPQHF. This chain joins TRBV2 and TRBJ1-5; D ambiguous. CDR3 size: 13 residues. CDR1 and CDR2 (germline): SNHLY, FYNNEI. With 1 base removed from V and 5 bases from J, the gap between germline ends came to 6 bases.

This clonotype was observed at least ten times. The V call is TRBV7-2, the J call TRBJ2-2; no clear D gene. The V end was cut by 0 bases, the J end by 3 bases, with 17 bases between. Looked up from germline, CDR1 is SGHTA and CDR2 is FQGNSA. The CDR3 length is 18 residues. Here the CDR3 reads CASSLAISRPNYTGELFF. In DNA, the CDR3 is TGTGCCAGCAGCTTAGCGATCTCACGACCGAACTACACCGGGGAGCTGTTTTTT.

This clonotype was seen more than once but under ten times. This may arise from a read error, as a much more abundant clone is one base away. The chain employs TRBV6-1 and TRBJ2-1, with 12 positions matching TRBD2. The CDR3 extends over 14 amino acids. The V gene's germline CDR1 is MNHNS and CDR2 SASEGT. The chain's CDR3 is CAGSGLAGYNEQFF. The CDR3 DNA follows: TGTGCCGGCAGTGGACTAGCGGGGTACAATGAGCAGTTCTTC.

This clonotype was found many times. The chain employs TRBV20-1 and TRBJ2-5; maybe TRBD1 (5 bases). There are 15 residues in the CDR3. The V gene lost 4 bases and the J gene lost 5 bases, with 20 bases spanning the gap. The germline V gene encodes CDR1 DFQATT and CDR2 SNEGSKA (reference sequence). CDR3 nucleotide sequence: TGCAGTGCTACCAAACTAACAGGAACCGGGGAGACCCAGTACTTC. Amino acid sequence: CSATKLTGTGETQYF.

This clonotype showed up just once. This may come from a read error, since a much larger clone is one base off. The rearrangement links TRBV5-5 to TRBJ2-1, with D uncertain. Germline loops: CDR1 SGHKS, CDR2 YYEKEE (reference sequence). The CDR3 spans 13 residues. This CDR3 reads CAGSFGPNNEQFF. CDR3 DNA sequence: TGTGCCGGCAGCTTTGGACCCAACAATGAGCAGTTCTTC.

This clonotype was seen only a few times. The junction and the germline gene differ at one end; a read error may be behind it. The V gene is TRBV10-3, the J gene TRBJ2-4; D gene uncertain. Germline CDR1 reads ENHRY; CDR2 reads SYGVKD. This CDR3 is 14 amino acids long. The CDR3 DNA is TGTGCCATCAGTGAGGCACCAGCCAAAAACACTCAGTACTTC. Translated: CAISEAPAKNTQYF.

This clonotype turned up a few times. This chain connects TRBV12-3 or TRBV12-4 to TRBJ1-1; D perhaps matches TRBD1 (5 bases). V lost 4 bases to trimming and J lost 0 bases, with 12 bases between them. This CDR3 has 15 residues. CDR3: CASSSPSGLNTEAFF. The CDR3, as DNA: TGTGCCAGCAGTTCCCCCTCAGGGTTGAACACTGAAGCTTTCTTT.

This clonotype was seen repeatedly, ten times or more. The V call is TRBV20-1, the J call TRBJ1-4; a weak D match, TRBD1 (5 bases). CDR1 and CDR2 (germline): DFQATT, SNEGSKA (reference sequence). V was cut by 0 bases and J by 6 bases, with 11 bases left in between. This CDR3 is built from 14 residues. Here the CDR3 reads CSARDGGEYEKLFF. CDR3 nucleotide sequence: TGCAGTGCTAGAGATGGAGGGGAGTATGAAAAACTGTTTTTT.

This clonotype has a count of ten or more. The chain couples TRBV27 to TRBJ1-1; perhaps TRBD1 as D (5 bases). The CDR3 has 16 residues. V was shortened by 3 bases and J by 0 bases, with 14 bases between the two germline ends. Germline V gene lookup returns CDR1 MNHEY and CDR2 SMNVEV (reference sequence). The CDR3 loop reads CASSLLGTPMNTEAFF. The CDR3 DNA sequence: TGTGCCAGCAGTTTGTTGGGGACTCCCATGAACACTGAAGCTTTCTTT.

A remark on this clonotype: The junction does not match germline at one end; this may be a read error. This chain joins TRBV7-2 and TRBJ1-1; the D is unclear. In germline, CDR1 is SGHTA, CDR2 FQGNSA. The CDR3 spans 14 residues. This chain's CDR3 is CASSQVRTEPEAFF. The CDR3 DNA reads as TGCGCCAGCAGCCAAGTAAGGACGGAACCTGAAGCTTTCTTT.

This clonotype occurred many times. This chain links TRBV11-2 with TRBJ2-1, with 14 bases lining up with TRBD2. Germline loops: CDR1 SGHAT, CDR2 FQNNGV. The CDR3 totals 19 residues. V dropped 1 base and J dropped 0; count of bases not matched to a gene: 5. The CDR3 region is CASSLGGLAGGHSYNEQFF. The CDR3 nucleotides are TGTGCCAGCAGCTTAGGTGGACTAGCGGGAGGACACTCCTACAATGAGCAGTTCTTC.

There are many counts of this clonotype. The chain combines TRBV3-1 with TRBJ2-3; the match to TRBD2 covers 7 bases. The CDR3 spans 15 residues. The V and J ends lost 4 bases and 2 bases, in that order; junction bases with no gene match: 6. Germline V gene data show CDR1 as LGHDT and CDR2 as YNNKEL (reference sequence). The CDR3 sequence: CASSPSSGATDTQYF. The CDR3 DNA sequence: TGTGCCAGCAGCCCCTCCAGCGGGGCCACAGATACGCAGTATTTT.

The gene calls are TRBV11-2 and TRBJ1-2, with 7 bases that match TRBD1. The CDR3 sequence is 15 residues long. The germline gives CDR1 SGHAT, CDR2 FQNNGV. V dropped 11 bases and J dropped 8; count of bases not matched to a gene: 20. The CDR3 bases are TGTGCCTGGAGTGCCACCCTGACAGGGAGTGTAGGCTACACCTTC. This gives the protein CAWSATLTGSVGYTF.

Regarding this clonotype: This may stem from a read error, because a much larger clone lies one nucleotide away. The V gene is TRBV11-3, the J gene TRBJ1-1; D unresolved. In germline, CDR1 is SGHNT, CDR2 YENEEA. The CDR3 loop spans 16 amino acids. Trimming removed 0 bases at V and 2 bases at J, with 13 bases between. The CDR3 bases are TGTGCCAGCAGCTTAGATCATCGACCGATAAACACTGAAGCTTTCTTT. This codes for CASSLDHRPINTEAFF.

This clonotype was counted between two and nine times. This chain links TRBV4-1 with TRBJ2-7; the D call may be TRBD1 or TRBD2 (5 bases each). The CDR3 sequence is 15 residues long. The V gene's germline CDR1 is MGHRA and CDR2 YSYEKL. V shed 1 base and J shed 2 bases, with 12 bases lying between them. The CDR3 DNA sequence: TGCGCCAGCAGCCAAGCTGGGGGTATGGCCTACGAGCAGTACTTC. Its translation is CASSQAGGMAYEQYF.

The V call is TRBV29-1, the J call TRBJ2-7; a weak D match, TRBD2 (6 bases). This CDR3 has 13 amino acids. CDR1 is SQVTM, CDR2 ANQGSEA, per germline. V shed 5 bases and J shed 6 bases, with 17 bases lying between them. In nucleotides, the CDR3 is TGCAGCGTTATCTGGACTATTGTTCGCGAGCAGTACTTC. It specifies CSVIWTIVREQYF.